This is a list of T cell receptor beta chains from one sample in a study of shared clonotypes between healthy human individuals. Only in-frame clones appear in the TCRdb table, and some are missing; sequencing was by immunoSEQ multiplex PCR. The table lists 600,000 to 700,000 clones, less than 80% of them singletons. The sample taken for sequencing was memory CD4+ T cells sorted from blood. Every receptor here comes from a woman aged 25 to 39 in good health. The CDR3 runs from the conserved cysteine through the conserved F or W. The D gene is left open where the match is weak. Part of the rows lack a size; the others show once, few, many or a class for expanded clones.

CDR3 length	V gene	J gene	D gene	clone size	CDR3 DNA	CDR3 protein
18	TRBV23-1	TRBJ2-7	TRBD1	-	TGCGCCAGCAGTCAATCCAGCCGGGACAGCGAACCCTGTAACGAGCAGTACTTC	CASSQSSRDSEPCNEQYF
16	TRBV27	TRBJ1-2	TRBD1	many	TGTGCCAGCAGTTCCTTAACTCTTGGGACAGCAGATGGCTACACCTTC	CASSSLTLGTADGYTF
11	TRBV20-1	TRBJ2-7	-	-	TGCAGTGCTCTCGAAAGCTACGAGCAGTACTTC	CSALESYEQYF
14	TRBV10-3	TRBJ2-7	-	-	TGTGCCATCAGTGAACGTGGACCTGCCTACGAGCAGTACTTC	CAISERGPAYEQYF
15	TRBV11-2	TRBJ1-4	TRBD1	-	TGTGCCAGCAGCCCGGCAGGGGGCTTATCAGGGAAACTGTTTTTT	CASSPAGGLSGKLFF
14	TRBV19	TRBJ1-1	-	few	TGTGCCAGTAGTATTGACACCCCCAAGGCTGAAGCTTTCTTT	CASSIDTPKAEAFF
15	TRBV6-5	TRBJ1-2	TRBD1	many	TGTGCCAGCAGTTACCGTACAGGGGGCTTCTATGGCTACACCTTC	CASSYRTGGFYGYTF
17	TRBV11-2	TRBJ2-3	TRBD2	-	TGTGCCAGCAGCTTAGGGGCTAGCGGGGACCTCACAGATACGCAGTATTTT	CASSLGASGDLTDTQYF
13	TRBV2	TRBJ2-3	-	-	TGTGCCAGCAGGGATACGGGCACAGATACGCAGTATTTT	CASRDTGTDTQYF
14	TRBV29-1	TRBJ1-1	-	-	TGCAGCGTTGTGGTAGAAGGACTGAACACTGAAGCTTTCTTT	CSVVVEGLNTEAFF
12	TRBV15	TRBJ1-2	-	few	TGTGCCACCAGCAGCGCCACGGGTAGGCAAATCTTC	CATSSATGRQIF
17	TRBV11-2	TRBJ2-2	TRBD2	-	TGTGCCAGCAGCTCCGGACTAGCGGGAACGAACACCGGGGAGCTGTTTTTT	CASSSGLAGTNTGELFF
19	TRBV4-1	TRBJ2-3	TRBD1	-	TGCGCCAGCAGCCAAGATGTAATCCGGGACAGGTTCATCACAGATACGCAGTATTTT	CASSQDVIRDRFITDTQYF
15	TRBV11-2	TRBJ2-3	-	-	TGTGCCAGCAGCTTAGGGATCGGATACGGAGATACGCAGTATTTT	CASSLGIGYGDTQYF
14	TRBV5-8	TRBJ1-5	-	-	TGTGCCAGCAGCTTGGCCGAGAGGAATCAGCCCCAGCATTTT	CASSLAERNQPQHF
14	TRBV28	TRBJ1-2	-	-	TGTGCCAGCAGTATAACAGGGAGAGGCTATGGCTACACCTTC	CASSITGRGYGYTF
14	TRBV7-2	TRBJ1-1	TRBD1	-	TGTGCCAGCAGCCGCAATACAGGGGTGGGTGAAGCTTTCTTT	CASSRNTGVGEAFF
13	TRBV27	TRBJ2-7	-	-	TGTGCCAGCAGTTCCACCCGCTCCTACGAGCAGTACTTC	CASSSTRSYEQYF
15	TRBV10-2	TRBJ2-7	TRBD2	-	TGCGCCAGCAGGCCCGGGACTAGCGGGAACTACGAGCAGTACTTC	CASRPGTSGNYEQYF
17	TRBV12-5	TRBJ2-7	TRBD1	-	TGTGCTAGTGGTTTGCCTATAGGGGACAGGGCTGACTACGAGCAGTACTTC	CASGLPIGDRADYEQYF
16	TRBV28	TRBJ2-2	TRBD1	medium-sized	TGTGCCAGCAGTTACCTCGGGACAGGGGGCACCGGGGAGCTGTTTTTT	CASSYLGTGGTGELFF
12	TRBV28	TRBJ1-5	-	-	TGTGCCAGCAGTTTGGGGCCCGGCCCCCAGCATTTT	CASSLGPGPQHF
11	TRBV30	TRBJ2-3	-	-	TGTGCCTGGAGGGCACCAGATACGCAGTATTTT	CAWRAPDTQYF
15	TRBV10-2	TRBJ2-7	TRBD1	-	TGCGCCAGCAGTGGGGGGGACAGGGGAGTCCACGAGCAGTACTTC	CASSGGDRGVHEQYF
16	TRBV29-1	TRBJ2-3	-	-	TGCAGCGTTGCCGTGGGGGTACGGCGCGGTGGAGATACGCAGTATTTT	CSVAVGVRRGGDTQYF
18	TRBV7-8	TRBJ2-6	TRBD2	-	TGTGCCAGCAGCCCCCGGGCGGGAGGGGGCTCTGGGGCCAACGTCCTGACTTTC	CASSPRAGGGSGANVLTF
15	TRBV28	TRBJ1-2	TRBD1	-	TGTGCCAGCAGTAGCGGGACAGGGGGCTCATCTGGCTACACCTTC	CASSSGTGGSSGYTF
14	TRBV7-6	TRBJ1-1	-	-	TGTGCCAGCAGCTTGACAGGAACAAACACTGAAGCTTTCTTT	CASSLTGTNTEAFF